Below, one T cell receptor (beta chain) is given with its context. Its target antigen remains unknown. No much larger clone exists at a distance of one base, and base qualities are not known. Trimmed from V: 4 bases; trimmed from J: 6 bases; junction bases lacking a gene match: 6. CDR1 and CDR2 were assigned from the germline V gene (reference sequence) as LNHDA and SQIVND. Counted from cysteine to phenylalanine, this CDR3 has 14 amino acids. The only DNA kept is the CDR3, 42 bases in frame from the first base. The CDR3 regions of human TCRbeta chains were analyzed by immunosequencing. In the paper's pipeline: Repertoire TCRs were checked for matches against a reference library of SARS-CoV-2-specific TCRs that had been generated using the MIRA antigen-specificity platform. Breadth was defined as the fraction of unique TCRs that were SARS-CoV-2-associated, and depth was defined as the fraction of total T cells that were SARS-CoV-2-associated. Using the MIRA data, each spike-specific TCR was mapped to the spike region that the TCR reacts to and placed in a CD4 or CD8 class. Log10-transformed breadth and depth values were compared by one-way ANOVA with Sidak's multiple comparisons tests. TCRdb provides this immuneACCESS table in a form limited to in-frame rearrangements. Some clones are lacking; in checked studies, under half of them reflect an unresolved V gene, and why the rest are absent is not known. V and J calls and clone size are as listed in that table; D and trimming were resolved from the DNA. This sample lists some 130,000 clones; approximately 90% were detected once. The ten largest clones take up 1.5% to 2% of the sample.

The data are from a study of T cell responses to AZD1222 COVID-19 vaccine (dated by TCRdb to the early 2020s). About the study as a whole: AZD1222 recipients with second doses at about 4 weeks or about 12 weeks were pooled, because spike-specific TCR depth and breadth did not differ between schedules. TCR sequencing was performed for about 250 trial participants, of whom about 200 were given two doses of AZD1222 and some 26 were given two doses of MenACWY control vaccine. Trial participants were enrolled by age into subgroups of 18-55, 56-69 and 70-plus years, and roughly 150, 30 and 60 TCR-sequenced participants, respectively, were included in these subgroups.

Results and caveats for the whole study, not just this receptor: Because no samples from the day 14 peak response were available, repertoires could be characterized only after the peak T cell response. After two AZD1222 doses, spike-specific TCR breadth and depth were significantly higher than at day 0 and than in MenACWY recipients. Epitopes outside the regions mutated in the B.1.351 and B.1.1.7 variants were reportedly recognized by nearly half of the unique spike-specific TCRs. Most participants were white British and females outnumbered males, and the authors suggested that clonal diversity may have been underestimated. The whole spike protein was spanned by vaccine-associated CD4 TCRs, and dominant responses were seen in regions 160-218 and 743-854. Conclusions about previously exposed vaccinees are limited because only six or seven AZD1222 recipients were SARS-CoV-2 seropositive at baseline. In the small 56-69-year group, the increase in depth fell short of significance, most likely because of low power.

The time point tag for this specimen amounts to: baseline before first vaccination. Vaccinee samples came from UK trials COV001 and COV002, including a single-blind randomized controlled phase 2/3 trial of AZD1222 (ChAdOx1 nCoV-19) in healthy adults. For TCRbeta chain sequencing, PBMC samples from trial participants were taken at day 0 and at day 28 after the second dose. This sequence originates from an adult in good health. The chain links TRBV19 with TRBJ1-5; 7 middle bases align to TRBD1. The material sequenced was peripheral blood, taken on day 0 of AZD1222 vaccination. CDR3 protein: CASSTPGGRQPQHF. The base sequence is TGTGCCAGTAGTACGCCAGGGGGACGTCAGCCCCAGCATTTT.